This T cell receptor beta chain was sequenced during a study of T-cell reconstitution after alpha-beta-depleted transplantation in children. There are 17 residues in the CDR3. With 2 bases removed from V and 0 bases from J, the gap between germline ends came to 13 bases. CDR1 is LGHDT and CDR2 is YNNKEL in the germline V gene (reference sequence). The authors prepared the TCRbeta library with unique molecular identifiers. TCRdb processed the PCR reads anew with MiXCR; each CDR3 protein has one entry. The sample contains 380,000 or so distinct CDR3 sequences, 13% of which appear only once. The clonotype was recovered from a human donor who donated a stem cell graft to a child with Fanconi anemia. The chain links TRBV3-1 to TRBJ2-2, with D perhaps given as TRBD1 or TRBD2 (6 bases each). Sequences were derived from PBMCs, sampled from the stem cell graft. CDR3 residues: CASSQWGRGANTGELFF. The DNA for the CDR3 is TGTGCCAGCAGCCAATGGGGAAGGGGGGCGAACACCGGGGAGCTGTTTTTT. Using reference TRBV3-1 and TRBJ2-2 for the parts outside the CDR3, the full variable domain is DTAVSQTPKYLVTQMGNDKSIKCEQNLGHDTMYWYKQDSKKFLKIMFSYNNKELIINETVPNRFSPKSPDKAHLNLHINSLELGDSAVYFCASSQWGRGANTGELFFGEGSRLTVL.